Each of the 23 T cell receptor beta chains below was sequenced from the same sample in a study of OX40 agonist ivuxolimab in advanced cancers. The library was prepared using the immunoSEQ multiplex PCR assay. TCRdb took this table from immuneACCESS and kept in-frame rearrangements with V and J called. Such tables lack part of the clones; where checked against another copy, unresolved V genes explain under half of the gap, and the rest is unexplained. The sample yields around 63,000 clones; 80% to 90% were counted once. Of the sample, 10% to 14% falls within the top ten clones. The specimen comprised CD4+ or CD8+ T cells sorted from blood, sampled in a trial of the OX40 agonist ivuxolimab. Receptors originate from an adult with an advanced solid tumor such as melanoma, head and neck, liver or kidney cancer.

This chain links TRBV4-1 with TRBJ2-7; D perhaps matches TRBD2 (5 bases). CDR1 is MGHRA, CDR2 YSYEKL, per germline. Trimming cost V 1 base and J 5 bases, with 18 bases left between them. The CDR3 spans 16 residues. The chain's CDR3 is CASSQGFRTVRNEQYF. In DNA, the CDR3 is TGCGCCAGCAGCCAAGGCTTTAGGACTGTACGAAACGAGCAGTACTTC.

J is TRBJ1-2 and V is TRBV28, with TRBD1 matching 7 bases. With V trimmed by 6 bases and J by 6 bases, 7 bases remained unmatched. The germline gives CDR1 MDHEN, CDR2 SYDVKM. The CDR3 is 13 residues long. CDR3 residues: CASRSTGADGYTF. CDR3 sequence (DNA): TGTGCCAGCAGATCTACAGGGGCGGATGGCTACACCTTC.

This chain connects TRBV5-1 to TRBJ2-7, with TRBD2 identical over 7 bases. Germline V gives CDR1 SGHRS, CDR2 YFSETQ. The CDR3 spans 15 residues. After removal of 0 bases from V and 2 bases from J, the junction contained 5 bases not matched to a gene. The CDR3 region has the DNA TGCGCCAGCAGCTTGGCTCGGGGGAGGGCCTACGAGCAGTACTTC. Translated: CASSLARGRAYEQYF.

This clone was observed a few times. This chain joins TRBV2 and TRBJ2-7; TRBD1 matches at 9 bases. The CDR3 covers 16 residues. Germline V lookup: CDR1 SNHLY, CDR2 FYNNEI. V lost 5 bases, J lost 1 base, and 9 bases stayed unmatched. The CDR3 loop is CASSTGQGRGSYEQYF. The CDR3 DNA reads as TGTGCCAGCAGTACGGGACAGGGTAGAGGATCCTACGAGCAGTACTTC.

This chain links TRBV11-2 with TRBJ1-4; D is unresolved. CDR3 size: 12 residues. The V gene lost 5 bases and the J gene lost 8 bases, with 9 bases spanning the gap. The V gene's germline CDR1 is SGHAT and CDR2 FQNNGV. CDR3 nucleotide sequence: TGTGCCAGCAGCATAAGTCGGGAAAAACTGTTTTTT. It codes for CASSISREKLFF.

V usage is TRBV6-1 and J usage is TRBJ1-5, with 7 bases identical to TRBD1. Germline V CDR1 and CDR2: MNHNS, SASEGT. The V gene end was trimmed by 9 bases and the J gene end by 1 base; junction bases not matched to a gene: 3. This CDR3 contains 13 residues. The CDR3 loop is CASGTASNQPQHF. CDR3 sequence (DNA): TGTGCCAGTGGGACAGCAAGCAATCAGCCCCAGCATTTT.

The rearrangement uses TRBV19 and TRBJ2-3; 8 bases align to TRBD2. Germline CDR1 is LNHDA and CDR2 is SQIVND (reference sequence). This CDR3 spans 16 amino acids. Trimming removed 5 bases from V and 4 bases from J; junction bases left unmatched: 11. The CDR3 region has the DNA TGTGCCAGTAGTGTCCTAGCGGGTCTGGGGGCAGATACGCAGTATTTT. Its protein is CASSVLAGLGADTQYF.

The DNA for the CDR3 is TGTGCCAGCAGCCAGCAAGGTGGACAGGGGATTTACGAGCAGTACTTC. This gives the protein CASSQQGGQGIYEQYF. The V call is TRBV7-8, the J call TRBJ2-7; 9 bases agree with TRBD1. Per the germline V gene, CDR1 is SGHVS and CDR2 is FQNEAQ. The V gene end was trimmed by 5 bases and the J gene end by 4 bases; junction bases not matched to a gene: 12. The CDR3 length is 16 residues. Together with reference TRBV7-8 and TRBJ2-7, the CDR3 gives the full variable domain: GAGVSQSPRYKVAKRGQDVALRCDPISGHVSLFWYQQALGQGPEFLTYFQNEAQLDKSGLPSDRFFAERPEGSVSTLKIQRTQQEDSAVYLCASSQQGGQGIYEQYFGPGTRLTVT.

J is TRBJ1-6 and V is TRBV18; D gene uncertain. This CDR3 region has 14 residues. The V end lost 4 bases, the J end lost 5 bases, and 9 bases lay between the germline ends. The V gene's germline CDR1 is KGHSH and CDR2 LQKENI. In nucleotides, the CDR3 is TGTGCCAGCTCACTGTACATGGATAATTCACCCCTCCACTTT. As protein: CASSLYMDNSPLHF.

V usage is TRBV18 and J usage is TRBJ2-7; no reliable D call. Germline values: CDR1 KGHSH, CDR2 LQKENI. The germline V and J ends were trimmed by 3 bases and 0 bases, with 12 bases remaining between them. This CDR3 region has 15 residues. The CDR3: CASSPSGSLSYEQYF. DNA for the CDR3: TGTGCCAGCTCACCCTCCGGTAGTCTCTCCTACGAGCAGTACTTC.

The chain uses TRBV13 and TRBJ1-1, with 8 bases fitting TRBD1. CDR3 size: 15 residues. V shed 5 bases and J 1 base; nucleotides not matched to a gene: 6. From germline, CDR1 is PRHDT and CDR2 FYEKMQ (reference sequence). The CDR3 is CASSTRTGRNTEAFF. In DNA, the CDR3 is TGTGCCAGCAGCACTAGGACAGGGAGGAACACTGAAGCTTTCTTT.

The chain employs TRBV9 and TRBJ2-2, with 10 positions matching TRBD1. The CDR3 sequence is 15 residues long. J gave up 7 bases and V 0 bases, and 3 bases lay outside the gene matches. Germline CDR1 SGDLS, CDR2 YYNGEE. The CDR3: CASSVAGQGFGELFF. The CDR3 region has the DNA TGTGCCAGCAGCGTAGCGGGACAGGGGTTCGGGGAGCTGTTTTTT.

This rearrangement joins TRBV19 to TRBJ2-4; tentative D call: TRBD1 (6 bases). Germline CDR1 is LNHDA and CDR2 is SQIVND (reference sequence). This CDR3 is built from 15 residues. Trimming shortened V by 5 bases and J by 0 bases, and 11 bases separated the two germline ends. As DNA, the CDR3 is TGTGCCAGTAGTGGACGGACAGAAGCCAAAAACATTCAGTACTTC. Encoded protein: CASSGRTEAKNIQYF.

The gene calls are TRBV7-3 and TRBJ2-4, with 11 bases matching TRBD2. This CDR3 has 18 residues. V dropped 2 bases and J dropped 3; count of bases not matched to a gene: 9. Per the germline V gene, CDR1 is SGHTA and CDR2 is FQGTGA. This chain's CDR3 is CASSLSVGLAGGKNIQYF. The CDR3 DNA follows: TGTGCCAGCAGCTTATCGGTTGGGCTAGCGGGAGGCAAAAACATTCAGTACTTC.

CDR3 coding DNA: TGCGCCAGCAGTTTCACAGGGAACGGCTACACCTTC. This encodes CASSFTGNGYTF. The gene calls are TRBV10-2 and TRBJ1-2; possibly TRBD1 for D (6 bases). This CDR3 spans 12 amino acids. In germline, CDR1 is WSHSY, CDR2 SAAADI. V lost 5 bases, J lost 8 bases, and 12 bases lay in between.

The chain couples TRBV6-5 to TRBJ2-7; 7 nucleotides match TRBD2. Germline values: CDR1 MNHEY, CDR2 SVGAGI. The CDR3 consists of 16 residues. V was pared by 0 bases and J by 3 bases, with 8 bases of the junction left unmatched. The CDR3: CASSYSGGPGYYEQYF. The CDR3 DNA is TGTGCCAGCAGTTACTCGGGAGGGCCCGGCTACTACGAGCAGTACTTC.

V and J are TRBV5-8 and TRBJ1-2, with 9 bases lining up with TRBD1. Germline CDR1 is SGHTS and CDR2 is YDEGEE. This CDR3 has 14 amino acids. V shed 1 base and J 5 bases; nucleotides not matched to a gene: 3. CDR3 DNA sequence: TGTGCCAGCAGCTTGTTGGACAGGGGTTATGGCTACACCTTC. Translated, it gives CASSLLDRGYGYTF.

This rearrangement joins TRBV6-5 to TRBJ2-2, with unresolved D. The CDR3 length is 13 residues. The germline V gene encodes CDR1 MNHEY and CDR2 SVGAGI. V was trimmed by 7 bases and J by 1 base, leaving 7 bases between them. This chain's CDR3 is CASTTGNTGELFF. CDR3 DNA: TGTGCCAGCACCACTGGGAACACCGGGGAGCTGTTTTTT.

The chain couples TRBV9 to TRBJ1-6; unclear D gene. The V gene's germline CDR1 is SGDLS and CDR2 YYNGEE. This CDR3 is 15 amino acids long. V was pared by 3 bases and J by 9 bases, with 16 bases between. The CDR3 nucleotides are TGTGCCAGCAGCGGGGGTTGGGCCGCGGGTTCACCCCTCCACTTT. Its protein is CASSGGWAAGSPLHF.

The V call is TRBV5-1, the J call TRBJ2-7; a possible D gene is TRBD1 (6 bases). V was trimmed by 0 bases and J by 3 bases, leaving 13 bases between them. CDR3 length equals 15 residues. Germline CDR1 and CDR2: SGHRS and YFSETQ. In DNA form, the CDR3 reads TGCGCCAGCAGCTTGGGGGCAGGGGATGGCTACGAGCAGTACTTC. This sequence encodes CASSLGAGDGYEQYF.

The V gene is TRBV28, the J gene TRBJ1-2; tentative D call: TRBD1 (5 bases). Trimming cost V 6 bases and J 8 bases, with 25 bases left between them. This CDR3 is 16 amino acids long. The germline V gene has CDR1 MDHEN and CDR2 SYDVKM. CDR3 in DNA: TGTGCCAGCAGCAGCCTTTTGGGTAGGAAGGGGAACGGCTACACCTTC. This encodes CASSSLLGRKGNGYTF.

The chain is built from TRBV5-1 and TRBJ2-7; D is undetermined. V dropped 4 bases and J dropped 3 bases, with 14 bases sitting between them. The CDR3 covers 14 residues. Germline V lookup: CDR1 SGHRS, CDR2 YFSETQ. The CDR3 coding sequence is TGCGCCAGCAGCGTCCAATTTGACGGCTACGAGCAGTACTTC. Its protein product is CASSVQFDGYEQYF.

This clone was seen only once. The rearrangement uses TRBV2 and TRBJ2-1; TRBD1 or TRBD2 may be the D gene (5 bases each). CDR3 length equals 16 residues. V was clipped by 4 bases and J by 4 bases, with 17 bases between them. Germline-derived CDR1 and CDR2 are SNHLY and FYNNEI. CDR3 nucleotides: TGTGCCAGCAGTGGGGACCCAGCAAAGGGGTACAATGAGCAGTTCTTC. It is translated as CASSGDPAKGYNEQFF.